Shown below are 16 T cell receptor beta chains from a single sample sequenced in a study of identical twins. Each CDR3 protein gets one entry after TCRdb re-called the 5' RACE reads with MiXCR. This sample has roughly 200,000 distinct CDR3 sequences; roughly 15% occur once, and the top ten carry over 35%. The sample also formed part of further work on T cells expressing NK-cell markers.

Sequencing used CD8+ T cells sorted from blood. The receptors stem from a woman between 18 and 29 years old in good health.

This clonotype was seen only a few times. DNA of the CDR3: TGTGCCAGCAGCGCCGTGGGTTTGACTTTAGATGAGCAGTTCTTC. This translates into CASSAVGLTLDEQFF. V usage is TRBV9 and J usage is TRBJ2-1; D unresolved. This CDR3 is built from 15 residues. V was clipped by 3 bases and J by 8 bases, with 18 bases between them. CDR1 is SGDLS and CDR2 is YYNGEE in the germline V gene. Complete variable domain (other parts from reference TRBV9 and TRBJ2-1): DSGVTQTPKHLITATGQRVTLRCSPRSGDLSVYWYQQSLDQGLQFLIQYYNGEERAKGNILERFSAQQFPDLHSELNLSSLELGDSALYFCASSAVGLTLDEQFFGPGTRLTVL.

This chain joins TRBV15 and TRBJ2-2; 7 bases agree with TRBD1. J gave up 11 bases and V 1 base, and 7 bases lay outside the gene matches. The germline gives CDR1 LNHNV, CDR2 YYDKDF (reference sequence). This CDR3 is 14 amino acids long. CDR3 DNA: TGTGCCACCAGCAGAGGACGACAGGGCGGTGAGCTGTTTTTT. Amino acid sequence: CATSRGRQGGELFF.

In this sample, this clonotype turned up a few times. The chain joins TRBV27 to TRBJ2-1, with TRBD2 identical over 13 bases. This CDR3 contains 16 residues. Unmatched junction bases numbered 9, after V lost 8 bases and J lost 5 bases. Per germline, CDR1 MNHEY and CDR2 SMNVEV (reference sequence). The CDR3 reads CASDFGTSGDHNEQFF. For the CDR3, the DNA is TGTGCCAGCGATTTCGGGACTAGCGGGGATCACAATGAGCAGTTCTTC.

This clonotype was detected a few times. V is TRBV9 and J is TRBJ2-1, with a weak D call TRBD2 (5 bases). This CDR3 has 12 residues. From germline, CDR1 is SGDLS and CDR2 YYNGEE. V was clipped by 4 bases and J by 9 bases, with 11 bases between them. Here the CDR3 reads CASSSVASEQFF. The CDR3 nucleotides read TGTGCCAGCAGCTCGGTAGCGAGTGAGCAGTTCTTC.

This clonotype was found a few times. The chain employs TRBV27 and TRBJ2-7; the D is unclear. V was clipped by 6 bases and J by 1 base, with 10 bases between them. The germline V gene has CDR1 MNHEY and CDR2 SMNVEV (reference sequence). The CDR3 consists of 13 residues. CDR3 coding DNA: TGTGCCAGCAGCGAGACCGATTCCTACGAGCAGTACTTC. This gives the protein CASSETDSYEQYF.

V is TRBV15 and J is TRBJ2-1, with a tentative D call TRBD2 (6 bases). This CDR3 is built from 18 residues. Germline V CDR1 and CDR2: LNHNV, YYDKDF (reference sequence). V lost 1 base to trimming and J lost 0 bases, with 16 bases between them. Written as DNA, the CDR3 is TGTGCCACCAGCAGAGGCGGGGAACGGGATCCCTCCTACAATGAGCAGTTCTTC. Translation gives CATSRGGERDPSYNEQFF.

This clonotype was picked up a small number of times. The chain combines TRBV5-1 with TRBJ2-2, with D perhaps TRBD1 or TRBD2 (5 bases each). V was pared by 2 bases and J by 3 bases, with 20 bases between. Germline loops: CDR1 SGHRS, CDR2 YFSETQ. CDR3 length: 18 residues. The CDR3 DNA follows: TGCGCCAGCAGCTTAACACCTTCCCGGGACGGTTACACCGGGGAGCTGTTTTTT. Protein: CASSLTPSRDGYTGELFF. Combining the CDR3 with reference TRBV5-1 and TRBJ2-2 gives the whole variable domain KAGVTQTPRYLIKTRGQQVTLSCSPISGHRSVSWYQQTPGQGLQFLFEYFSETQRNKGNFPGRFSGRQFSNSRSEMNVSTLELGDSALYLCASSLTPSRDGYTGELFFGEGSRLTVL.

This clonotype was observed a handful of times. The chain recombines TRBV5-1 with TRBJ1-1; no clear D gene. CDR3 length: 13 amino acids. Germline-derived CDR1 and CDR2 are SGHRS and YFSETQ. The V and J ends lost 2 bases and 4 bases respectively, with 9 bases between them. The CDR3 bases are TGCGCCAGCAGCTTTAGGGTTTCCACTGAAGCTTTCTTT. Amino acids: CASSFRVSTEAFF.

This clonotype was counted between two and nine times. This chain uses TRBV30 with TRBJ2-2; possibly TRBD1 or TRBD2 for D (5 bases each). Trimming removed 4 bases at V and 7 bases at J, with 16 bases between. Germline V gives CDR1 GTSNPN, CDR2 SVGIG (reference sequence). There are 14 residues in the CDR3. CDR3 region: CAWTDGARRGELFF. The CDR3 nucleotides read TGTGCCTGGACGGACGGGGCCCGGCGCGGGGAGCTGTTTTTT.

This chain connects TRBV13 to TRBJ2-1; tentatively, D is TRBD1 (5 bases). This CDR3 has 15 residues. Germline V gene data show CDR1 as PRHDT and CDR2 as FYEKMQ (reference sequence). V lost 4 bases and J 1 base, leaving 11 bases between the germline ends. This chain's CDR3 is CASSSRQLSYNEQFF. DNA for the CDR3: TGTGCCAGCAGCTCCCGACAGCTATCCTACAATGAGCAGTTCTTC.

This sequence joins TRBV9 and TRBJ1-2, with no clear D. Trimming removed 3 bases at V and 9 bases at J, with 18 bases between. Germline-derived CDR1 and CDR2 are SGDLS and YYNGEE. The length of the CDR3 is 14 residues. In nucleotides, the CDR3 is TGTGCCAGCAGCGACACGAATTCGCATCACAGCTACACCTTC. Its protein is CASSDTNSHHSYTF.

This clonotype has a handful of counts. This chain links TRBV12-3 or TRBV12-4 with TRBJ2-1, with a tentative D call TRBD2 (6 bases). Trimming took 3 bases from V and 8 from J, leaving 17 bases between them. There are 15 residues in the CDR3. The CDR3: CASSFGTQANDEQFF. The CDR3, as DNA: TGTGCCAGCAGTTTTGGGACTCAGGCTAATGATGAGCAGTTCTTC.

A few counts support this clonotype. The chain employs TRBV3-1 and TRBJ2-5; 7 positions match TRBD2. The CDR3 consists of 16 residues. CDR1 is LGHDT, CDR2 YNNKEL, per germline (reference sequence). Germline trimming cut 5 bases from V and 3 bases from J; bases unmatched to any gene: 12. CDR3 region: CASSTVAGPPEETQYF. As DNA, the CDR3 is TGTGCCAGCAGCACGGTAGCGGGCCCGCCCGAAGAGACCCAGTACTTC.

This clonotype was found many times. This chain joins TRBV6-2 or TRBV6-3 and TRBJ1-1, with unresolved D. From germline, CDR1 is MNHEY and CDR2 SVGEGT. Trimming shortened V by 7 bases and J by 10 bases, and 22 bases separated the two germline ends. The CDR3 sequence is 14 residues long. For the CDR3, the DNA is TGTGCCAGCACACCCCGAGAGGAGTTTGAAGGAGCTTTCTTT. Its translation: CASTPREEFEGAFF.

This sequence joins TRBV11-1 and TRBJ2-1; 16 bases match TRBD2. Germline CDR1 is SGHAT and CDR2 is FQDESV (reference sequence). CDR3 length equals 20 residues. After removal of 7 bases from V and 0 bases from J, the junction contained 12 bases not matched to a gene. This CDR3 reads CASTLPGGTSGRASYNEQFF. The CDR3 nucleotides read TGTGCCAGCACCCTTCCAGGGGGGACTAGCGGGAGGGCCTCCTACAATGAGCAGTTCTTC.

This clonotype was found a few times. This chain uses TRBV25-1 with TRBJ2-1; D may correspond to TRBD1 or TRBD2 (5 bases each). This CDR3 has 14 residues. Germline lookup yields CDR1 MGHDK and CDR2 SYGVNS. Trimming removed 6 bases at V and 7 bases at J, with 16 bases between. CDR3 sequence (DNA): TGTGCCAGCAGCCCAGGGACCGCCTTTAATGAGCAGTTCTTC. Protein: CASSPGTAFNEQFF.